This T cell receptor (beta chain) derives from a study of T cells in Graves' hyperthyroidism and ophthalmopathy. The CDR3 runs 16 residues. The germline gives CDR1 SNHLY, CDR2 FYNNEI. Trimming pared 3 bases from V and 5 bases from J, leaving 17 bases between. It was uncontrolled infection, other autoimmune disease, pregnancy or lactation that excluded patients. There are many counts of this clonotype. The antigen remains undetermined. Overall study results and limits: Blood shared most expanded thyroid clonotypes above 0.001. Classification by a 13 V-J model distinguished ophthalmopathy from stable hyperthyroidism.

Regions amplified from RNA transcripts were the TCR beta CDR3 regions. Primed by the HTBI set, a first-round RT-PCR was run on the TCR CDR3. TCRdb re-called the multiplex PCR reads through MiXCR, storing one row per CDR3 protein. Among approximately 700,000 distinct CDR3 sequences listed, 45% were seen once. Source material: peripheral blood or thyroid tissue (not recorded which). The chain is built from TRBV2 and TRBJ1-5; the D is unclear. This TCR was recovered from an adult man with Graves' disease, either hyperthyroidism or ophthalmopathy (not recorded which). The CDR3 DNA reads TGTGCCAGCAGTGAGCGGTCATCGCCGTCTCATCAGCCCCAGCATTTT. Residues: CASSERSSPSHQPQHF.